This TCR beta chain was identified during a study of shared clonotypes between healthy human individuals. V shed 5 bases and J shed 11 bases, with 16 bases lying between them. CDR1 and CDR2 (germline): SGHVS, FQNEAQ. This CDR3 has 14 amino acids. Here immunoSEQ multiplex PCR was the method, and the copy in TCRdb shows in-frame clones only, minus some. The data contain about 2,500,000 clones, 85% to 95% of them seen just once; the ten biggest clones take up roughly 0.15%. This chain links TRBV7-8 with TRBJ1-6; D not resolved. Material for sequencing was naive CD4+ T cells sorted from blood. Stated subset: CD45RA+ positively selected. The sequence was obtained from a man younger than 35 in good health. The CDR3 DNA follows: TGTGCCAGCAGCCCCGGGCCTAGGGTTGCACCCCTCCACTTT. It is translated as CASSPGPRVAPLHF.